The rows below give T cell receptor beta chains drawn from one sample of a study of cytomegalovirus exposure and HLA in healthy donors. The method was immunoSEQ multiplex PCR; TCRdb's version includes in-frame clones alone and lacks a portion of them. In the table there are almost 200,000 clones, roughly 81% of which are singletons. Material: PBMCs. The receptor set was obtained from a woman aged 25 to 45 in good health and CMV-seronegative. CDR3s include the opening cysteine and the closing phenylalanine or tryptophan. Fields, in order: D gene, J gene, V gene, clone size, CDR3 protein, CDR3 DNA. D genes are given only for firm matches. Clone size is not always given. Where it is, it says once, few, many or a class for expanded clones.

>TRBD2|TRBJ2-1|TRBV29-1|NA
CSASRLAGSDEQFF
TGCAGCGCGTCGAGACTAGCGGGGTCGGATGAGCAGTTCTTC
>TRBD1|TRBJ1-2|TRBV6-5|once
CASKAPRTGNYGYTF
TGTGCCAGCAAAGCTCCACGGACAGGGAACTATGGCTACACCTTC
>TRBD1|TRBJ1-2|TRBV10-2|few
CASSVKLDRGNGYTF
TGCGCCAGCAGTGTCAAACTGGACAGGGGAAACGGCTACACCTTC
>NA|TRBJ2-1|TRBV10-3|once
CAMGQRNEQFF
TGTGCCATGGGGCAGCGCAATGAGCAGTTCTTC
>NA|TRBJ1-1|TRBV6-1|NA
CASRDTGHLNTEAFF
TGTGCCAGCAGGGATACGGGACACCTGAACACTGAAGCTTTCTTT
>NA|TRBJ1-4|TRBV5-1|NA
CASSDRISATNEKLFF
TGCGCCAGCAGTGACAGGATCTCTGCAACTAATGAAAAACTGTTTTTT
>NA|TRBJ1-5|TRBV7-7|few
CASSPMGQTNQPQHF
TGTGCCAGCAGCCCCATGGGACAAACTAATCAGCCCCAGCATTTT
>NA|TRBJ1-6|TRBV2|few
CASSEREGRNSPLHF
TGTGCCAGCAGTGAACGGGAGGGACGCAATTCACCCCTCCACTTT
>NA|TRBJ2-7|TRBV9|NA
CASSATGLSSYEQYF
TGTGCCAGCAGCGCCACAGGGCTGAGCTCCTACGAGCAGTACTTC
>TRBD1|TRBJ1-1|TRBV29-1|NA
CSVTSTDRIAEAFF
TGCAGCGTTACGTCCACGGACAGGATAGCAGAAGCTTTCTTT
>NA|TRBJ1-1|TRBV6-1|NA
CASSEASGVEAFF
TGTGCCAGCAGTGAAGCCTCGGGGGTTGAAGCTTTCTTT
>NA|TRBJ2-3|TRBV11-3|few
CASSLDSQRAGTDTQYF
TGTGCCAGCAGCTTAGATTCTCAGAGGGCTGGGACAGATACGCAGTATTTT
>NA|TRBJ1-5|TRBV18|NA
CASSPQGRAQPQHF
TGTGCCAGCTCACCGCAGGGTAGAGCGCAGCCCCAGCATTTT
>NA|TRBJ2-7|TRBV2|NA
CASSEGDNPLYEQYF
TGTGCCAGCAGTGAGGGAGACAATCCCCTCTACGAGCAGTACTTC
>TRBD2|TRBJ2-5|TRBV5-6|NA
CASSLPGTIRETQYF
TGTGCCAGCAGCTTACCCGGGACTATCAGAGAGACCCAGTACTTC
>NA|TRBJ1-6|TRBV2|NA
CASNRDPISGSPLHF
TGTGCCAGCAACAGGGACCCAATTTCGGGTTCACCCCTCCACTTT
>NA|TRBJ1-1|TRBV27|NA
CASSSTRRGNTEAFF
TGTGCCAGCAGTTCCACCCGGCGGGGGAACACTGAAGCTTTCTTT
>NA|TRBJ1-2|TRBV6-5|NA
CASSYGNGWSGYTF
TGTGCCAGCAGTTACGGAAACGGGTGGTCTGGCTACACCTTC
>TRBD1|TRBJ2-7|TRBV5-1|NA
CASSSGTGGYEQYF
TGCGCCAGCAGCTCTGGGACAGGGGGTTACGAGCAGTACTTC
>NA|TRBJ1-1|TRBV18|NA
CASSPPPSGGTEAFF
TGTGCCAGCTCACCACCTCCGTCGGGTGGCACTGAAGCTTTCTTT
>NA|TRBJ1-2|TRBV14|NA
CASSSVTTEYGYTF
TGTGCCAGCAGCAGTGTTACAACGGAGTACGGCTACACCTTC
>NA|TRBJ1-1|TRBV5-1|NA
CASSLELVGVTEAFF
TGCGCCAGCAGCTTGGAGTTGGTAGGGGTGACTGAAGCTTTCTTT
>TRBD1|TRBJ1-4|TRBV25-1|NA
CASREQGEKLFF
TGTGCCAGCAGGGAACAGGGGGAAAAACTGTTTTTT